The 31 T cell receptor beta chains below all came from one sample that was sequenced in a study of blood T cell repertoires in COVID-19. The protocol was immunoSEQ multiplex PCR, while the TCRdb copy is restricted to in-frame clones and leaves out a portion. The sample includes around 300,000 clones, roughly nine tenths of them seen just once. The source material was PBMCs or T cells enriched from blood (not recorded which). These receptor sequences come from a woman aged 40-49 years who had recovered from COVID-19.

The chain uses TRBV12-3 or TRBV12-4 and TRBJ1-1, with D maybe TRBD1 (6 bases). This CDR3 is 13 amino acids long. V dropped 1 base and J dropped 11 bases, with 14 bases sitting between them. The CDR3 loop reads CASSLDRARGAFF. The CDR3 nucleotides are TGTGCCAGCAGTTTAGACAGGGCTAGAGGGGCTTTCTTT.

In this sample, this clone turned up once. The rearrangement joins TRBV9 to TRBJ1-1; 9 bases map to TRBD1. J was trimmed by 0 bases and V by 0 bases; bases with no gene match: 12. Germline V lookup: CDR1 SGDLS, CDR2 YYNGEE. The CDR3 spans 19 residues. The CDR3 sequence is CASSVVGGWDRAMNTEAFF. In DNA form, the CDR3 reads TGTGCCAGCAGCGTAGTTGGGGGATGGGACAGGGCTATGAACACTGAAGCTTTCTTT.

The chain joins TRBV9 to TRBJ2-1; 9 nucleotides agree with TRBD2. The length of the CDR3 is 16 residues. V lost 4 bases, J lost 4 bases, and 9 bases stayed unmatched. Germline CDR1 reads SGDLS; CDR2 reads YYNGEE. This CDR3 reads CASSLGATSGYNEQFF. For the CDR3, the DNA is TGTGCCAGCAGCCTTGGTGCGACTAGCGGTTACAATGAGCAGTTCTTC.

CDR3 in DNA: TGTGCCAGCAATTTCATAGCGGAACCCCAAGAGACCCAGTACTTC. This encodes CASNFIAEPQETQYF. This chain connects TRBV6-5 to TRBJ2-5; tentatively, D is TRBD2 (6 bases). The CDR3 contains 15 residues. Trimming took 7 bases from V and 1 from J, leaving 16 bases between them. Germline CDR1 is MNHEY and CDR2 is SVGAGI.

The chain recombines TRBV12-3 or TRBV12-4 with TRBJ2-2; tentative D call: TRBD2 (5 bases). The length of the CDR3 is 13 residues. Trimming stripped 6 bases from V and 5 bases from J, with 10 bases between. The CDR3 reads CASSPGVTGELFF. As DNA, the CDR3 is TGTGCCAGCAGCCCCGGGGTGACCGGGGAGCTGTTTTTT.

V usage is TRBV18 and J usage is TRBJ2-3; 10 nucleotides match TRBD2. This CDR3 has 17 amino acids. Per the germline V gene, CDR1 is KGHSH and CDR2 is LQKENI. With 3 bases clipped from V and 0 bases from J, the junction kept 6 bases outside the gene matches. The CDR3 DNA follows: TGTGCCAGCTCACCCAGGACTAGCGGCACTAGCACAGATACGCAGTATTTT. Protein product: CASSPRTSGTSTDTQYF. Full variable domain (missing parts from reference TRBV18 and TRBJ2-3): NAGVMQNPRHLVRRRGQEARLRCSPMKGHSHVYWYRQLPEEGLKFMVYLQKENIIDESGMPKERFSAEFPKEGPSILRIQQVVRGDSAAYFCASSPRTSGTSTDTQYFGPGTRLTVL.

This clone came up once. The J gene is TRBJ2-1, the V gene TRBV10-3; 8 bases line up with TRBD2. V shed 1 base and J 5 bases; nucleotides not matched to a gene: 13. CDR1 is ENHRY, CDR2 SYGVKD, per germline. This CDR3 has 18 residues. The CDR3 DNA is TGTGCCATCAGTGAGTGGGGAATGGGCGGGAGGACCGACAATGAGCAGTTCTTC. It yields the protein CAISEWGMGGRTDNEQFF.

For the CDR3, the DNA is TGTGCTAGTGGTCCGCAGGGGACAGATACGCAGTATTTT. Its protein is CASGPQGTDTQYF. The rearrangement links TRBV12-5 to TRBJ2-3; possibly TRBD1 for D (6 bases). Trimming removed 5 bases at V and 3 bases at J, with 9 bases between. The germline CDR1 and CDR2 sequences are LGHNT and FRNRAP. The CDR3 sequence is 13 residues long.

CDR3 nucleotide sequence: TGTGCCAGCAGCTTAACTGAAGGACAGGGGAGCTCCTACGAGCAGTACTTC. Protein sequence: CASSLTEGQGSSYEQYF. The rearrangement joins TRBV11-2 to TRBJ2-7, with TRBD1 identical over 9 bases. This CDR3 spans 17 amino acids. V shed 2 bases and J 0 bases; nucleotides not matched to a gene: 8. CDR1 SGHAT and CDR2 FQNNGV come from the germline V gene.

The chain is built from TRBV7-9 and TRBJ2-6; no definite D call. V dropped 6 bases and J dropped 2 bases, with 11 bases sitting between them. CDR1 and CDR2 from the germline V gene are SEHNR and FQNEAQ (reference sequence). The CDR3 length is 15 residues. The CDR3 reads CASSSGSAGANVLTF. Written as DNA, the CDR3 is TGTGCCAGCAGTTCGGGTTCGGCTGGGGCCAACGTCCTGACTTTC.

The chain is built from TRBV14 and TRBJ2-7, with 8 positions matching TRBD1. The junction had 8 bases not matched to a gene; V was cut back by 2 bases and J by 5 bases. In germline, CDR1 is SGHDN, CDR2 FVKESK. The CDR3 has 15 amino acids. CDR3 residues: CASSQLGTGRNEQYF. The CDR3 DNA sequence: TGTGCCAGCAGCCAATTAGGGACAGGCCGGAACGAGCAGTACTTC.

The genes are TRBV7-9 and TRBJ2-7; 12 bases line up with TRBD2. The CDR3 is 16 residues long. With V trimmed by 0 bases and J by 3 bases, 3 bases remained unmatched. The V gene's germline CDR1 is SEHNR and CDR2 FQNEAQ (reference sequence). The DNA of the CDR3 is TGTGCCAGCAGCTTAGCGCCGACTAGCGGGAGCTACGAGCAGTACTTC. Amino acid sequence: CASSLAPTSGSYEQYF. Full variable domain (remainder filled in from reference TRBV7-9 and TRBJ2-7): DTGVSQNPRHKITKRGQNVTFRCDPISEHNRLYWYRQTLGQGPEFLTYFQNEAQLEKSRLLSDRFSAERPKGSFSTLEIQRTEQGDSAMYLCASSLAPTSGSYEQYFGPGTRLTVT.

The DNA of the CDR3 is TGTGCCAGTGGGGACAGGGGACTCTATGGCTACACCTTC. Protein: CASGDRGLYGYTF. The chain has TRBV19 and TRBJ1-2, with TRBD1 identical over 10 bases. Germline CDR1 is LNHDA and CDR2 is SQIVND (reference sequence). The CDR3 loop spans 13 amino acids. J gave up 4 bases and V 8 bases, and 4 bases lay outside the gene matches.

This chain joins TRBV6-5 and TRBJ1-6; 8 bases fit TRBD1. V lost 4 bases and J lost 7; bases outside the gene matches: 3. Germline lookup yields CDR1 MNHEY and CDR2 SVGAGI. This CDR3 has 14 residues. CDR3 sequence: CASSSRQGNSPLHF. CDR3 coding DNA: TGTGCCAGCAGTTCTCGACAGGGGAATTCACCCCTCCACTTT.

The chain couples TRBV19 to TRBJ2-5, with D maybe TRBD2 (7 bases). The V and J ends lost 4 bases and 4 bases respectively, with 16 bases between them. Germline V lookup: CDR1 LNHDA, CDR2 SQIVND (reference sequence). The CDR3 runs 15 residues. The CDR3 loop is CASSTGGGAGETQYF. The CDR3 nucleotides read TGTGCCAGTAGTACCGGAGGGGGGGCTGGAGAGACCCAGTACTTC.

The V call is TRBV5-4, the J call TRBJ2-3; 7 bases agree with TRBD2. Looked up from germline, CDR1 is SGHNT and CDR2 is YYREEE (reference sequence). The CDR3 spans 15 residues. V shed 5 bases, J shed 4 bases, and the junction held 10 bases outside the gene matches. The DNA of the CDR3 is TGTGCCAGCAGGCCTGGGACCAGCGGGGCAGATACGCAGTATTTT. Translation: CASRPGTSGADTQYF.

The chain links TRBV5-1 to TRBJ1-1; weak D call: TRBD1 (5 bases). The CDR3 sequence is 14 residues long. Trimming took off 3 bases at V and 5 bases at J, with 14 bases between the two ends. The germline gives CDR1 SGHRS, CDR2 YFSETQ. The DNA of the CDR3 is TGCGCCAGCAGCTCGCTTGTCCGGGGGACTGAAGCTTTCTTT. Encoded protein: CASSSLVRGTEAFF.

The chain links TRBV7-2 to TRBJ1-1, with 8 bases that match TRBD1. The ends lost 2 bases at V and 6 bases at J; junction bases unmatched: 8. CDR1 SGHTA and CDR2 FQGNSA come from the germline V gene. The CDR3 contains 15 residues. CDR3 in DNA: TGTGCCAGCAGCTTAACCGGGACAGGAAGGCCTGAAGCTTTCTTT. Translation: CASSLTGTGRPEAFF. The variable domain in full, with the rest retrieved from reference TRBV7-2 and TRBJ1-1, is GAGVSQSPSNKVTEKGKDVELRCDPISGHTALYWYRQSLGQGLEFLIYFQGNSAPDKSGLPSDRFSAERTGGSVSTLTIQRTQQEDSAVYLCASSLTGTGRPEAFFGQGTRLTVV.

This clone was observed a single time. This chain joins TRBV5-8 and TRBJ1-2, with D possibly TRBD1 on 6 matching bases. The CDR3 runs to 18 residues. V was clipped by 1 base and J by 0 bases, with 19 bases between them. Germline V gene sequence: CDR1 SGHTS, CDR2 YDEGEE. The chain's CDR3 is CASSLFATGGVANYGYTF. In nucleotides, the CDR3 is TGTGCCAGCAGCTTGTTCGCGACAGGCGGCGTGGCTAACTATGGCTACACCTTC.

The chain couples TRBV5-4 to TRBJ1-1; 12 nucleotides align to TRBD1. In germline, CDR1 is SGHNT, CDR2 YYREEE (reference sequence). The CDR3 has 16 amino acids. The V segment lost 4 bases and the J segment 1 base; nucleotides outside the gene matches: 5. CDR3 sequence reads: CASSPGDRGPNTEAFF. Written as DNA, the CDR3 is TGTGCCAGCAGCCCAGGGGACAGGGGGCCGAACACTGAAGCTTTCTTT.

This chain joins TRBV4-3 and TRBJ1-2; 7 bases map to TRBD1. Per germline, CDR1 LGHNA and CDR2 YSLEER. The CDR3 contains 15 residues. V shed 2 bases, J shed 0 bases, and the junction held 3 bases outside the gene matches. The CDR3 sequence: CASSQTGESNYGYTF. The DNA for the CDR3 is TGCGCCAGCAGCCAAACAGGGGAATCTAACTATGGCTACACCTTC.

The chain combines TRBV5-8 with TRBJ1-6, with 9 positions matching TRBD1. Germline CDR1 SGHTS, CDR2 YDEGEE. The CDR3 extends over 15 amino acids. Germline trimming cut 0 bases from V and 9 bases from J; bases unmatched to any gene: 4. The CDR3 sequence is CASSLGGTGSSPLHF. Written as DNA, the CDR3 is TGTGCCAGCAGCTTGGGTGGGACAGGGAGTTCACCCCTCCACTTT.

The CDR3 DNA reads as TGCGCCAGCAGCCAAATCACGGGGGACTCCATTCGCTACGAGCAGTACTTC. Protein product: CASSQITGDSIRYEQYF. The rearrangement joins TRBV4-1 to TRBJ2-7, with D perhaps TRBD2 (6 bases). Germline V CDR1 and CDR2: MGHRA, YSYEKL. V was clipped by 2 bases and J by 3 bases, with 20 bases between them. The length of the CDR3 is 17 residues.

V and J are TRBV14 and TRBJ1-2; TRBD1 agrees at 10 bases. CDR1 is SGHDN, CDR2 FVKESK, per germline. There are 15 residues in the CDR3. Germline trimming cut 5 bases from V and 5 bases from J; bases unmatched to any gene: 8. The CDR3 DNA reads TGTGCCAGCAGCTCACCCGGGACAGGGGATTATGGCTACACCTTC. As protein: CASSSPGTGDYGYTF.

J is TRBJ1-2 and V is TRBV4-2; TRBD1 agrees at 8 bases. V lost 3 bases, J lost 0 bases, and 6 bases stayed unmatched. There are 16 residues in the CDR3. Germline-derived CDR1 and CDR2 are LGHNA and YNFKEQ. CDR3: CASSQGQAQANYGYTF. In DNA form, the CDR3 reads TGTGCCAGCAGCCAGGGACAGGCCCAAGCTAACTATGGCTACACCTTC.

This clone was seen a single time. This chain links TRBV5-1 with TRBJ2-5, with TRBD2 identical over 15 bases. This CDR3 contains 18 residues. The germline gives CDR1 SGHRS, CDR2 YFSETQ. V was pared by 4 bases and J by 0 bases, with 7 bases of the junction left unmatched. The chain's CDR3 is CASSTAGTSGGYQETQYF. In DNA, the CDR3 is TGCGCCAGCAGCACGGCCGGGACTAGCGGGGGGTACCAAGAGACCCAGTACTTC.

The J gene is TRBJ2-1, the V gene TRBV11-2; weak D call: TRBD2 (5 bases). Trimming took off 4 bases at V and 0 bases at J, with 16 bases between the two ends. Germline CDR1 is SGHAT and CDR2 is FQNNGV. CDR3 size: 17 residues. CDR3 DNA: TGTGCCAGCAGCTGGGAAAGGAGCGGTAGCTCCTACAATGAGCAGTTCTTC. This gives the protein CASSWERSGSSYNEQFF. Supplemented by reference TRBV11-2 and TRBJ2-1, the full variable domain reads EAGVAQSPRYKIIEKRQSVAFWCNPISGHATLYWYQQILGQGPKLLIQFQNNGVVDDSQLPKDRFSAERLKGVDSTLKIQPAKLEDSAVYLCASSWERSGSSYNEQFFGPGTRLTVL.

J is TRBJ1-5 and V is TRBV2; TRBD1 matches 7 bases. This CDR3 region has 15 residues. CDR1 is SNHLY, CDR2 FYNNEI, per germline. J lost 0 bases, V lost 6 bases, and 5 bases had no gene match. CDR3 DNA sequence: TGTGCCAGCAGGTCGGGACAGTATAGCAATCAGCCCCAGCATTTT. Residues: CASRSGQYSNQPQHF.

This rearrangement joins TRBV6-6 to TRBJ1-2; 8 nucleotides match TRBD1. The CDR3 has 16 amino acids. Germline V gene sequence: CDR1 MNHNY, CDR2 SVGAGI (reference sequence). V shed 6 bases and J 4 bases; nucleotides not matched to a gene: 13. The CDR3 nucleotides read TGTGCCAGCAGCTTGGATTGGACAGGGAGCTTCTATGGCTACACCTTC. Its translation: CASSLDWTGSFYGYTF.

V is TRBV3-1 (or the pseudogene TRBV3-2) and J is TRBJ2-7; possibly TRBD1 for D (6 bases). The CDR3 sequence is 15 residues long. Between the trimmed V and J ends, which lost 1 base and 5 bases, there was a span of 15 bases. CDR1 and CDR2 (germline): LGHDT, YNNKEL (reference sequence). CDR3 in DNA: TGTGCCAGCAGCCAAGGTAACAGGGCGAACCACGAGCAGTACTTC. As protein: CASSQGNRANHEQYF.

In this sample, this clone turned up a few times. V usage is TRBV4-2 and J usage is TRBJ1-1; D is unclear. V lost 1 base and J 1 base, leaving 16 bases between the germline ends. The length of the CDR3 is 17 residues. CDR1 LGHNA and CDR2 YNFKEQ come from the germline V gene. DNA for the CDR3: TGTGCCAGCAGCCAAGGAGACCGGGTCCTATCGAACACTGAAGCTTTCTTT. It yields the protein CASSQGDRVLSNTEAFF.